This T cell receptor (beta chain) originates from a study of shared clonotypes between healthy human individuals. Study-wide context: The plates for each donor numbered three CD4 naive, three CD4 memory, two CD8 naive and one CD8 memory. General study points: Sharing across a few donors was seen in roughly 5% of naive CD4 clonotypes. Donor clonotype sharing was expected to depend on sequencing depth. Limitation of the genetic and exposure-history diversity represented came from the few donors.

A remark on this clone: Its cognate antigen is unknown. With a much larger clone just one base away, this may be a read error.

TCRdb's copy holds only in-frame clones and misses some; the assay was immunoSEQ multiplex PCR. The sample records roughly 760,000 clones, roughly 70% being singletons. Germline CDR1 is MNHNY and CDR2 is SVGAGI (reference sequence). The CDR3 length is 14 residues. The V and J ends lost 6 bases and 7 bases, in that order; junction bases with no gene match: 5. The source of this sequence is a woman in her 30s in good health. Sequencing was carried out using memory CD4+ T cells sorted from blood. Subset indicated: CD45RA-negative fraction. This sequence joins TRBV6-6 and TRBJ2-2; 10 nucleotides align to TRBD1. DNA for the CDR3: TGTGCCAGCAGAGGACAGGGGGACATCGGGGAGCTGTTTTTT. Translating it yields CASRGQGDIGELFF.